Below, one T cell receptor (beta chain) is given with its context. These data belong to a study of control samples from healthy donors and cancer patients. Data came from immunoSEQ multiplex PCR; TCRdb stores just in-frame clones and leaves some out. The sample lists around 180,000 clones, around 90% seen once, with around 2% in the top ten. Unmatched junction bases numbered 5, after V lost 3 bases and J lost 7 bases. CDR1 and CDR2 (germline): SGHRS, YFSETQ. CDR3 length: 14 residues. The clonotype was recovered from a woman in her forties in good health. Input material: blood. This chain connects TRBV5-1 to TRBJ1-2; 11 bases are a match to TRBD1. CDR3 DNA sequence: TGCGCCAGCAGCTGGACAGGGGGCGCAGGTGGCTACACCTTC. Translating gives CASSWTGGAGGYTF.